Presented here are 20 T cell receptor beta chains from one specimen sequenced in a study of blood T cell repertoires in COVID-19. Profiled with immunoSEQ multiplex PCR; TCRdb holds only in-frame clones, not every one. In the table there are about 200,000 clones, 85% to 90% of which are singletons. Sequencing was carried out using peripheral blood. These receptors originate from a middle-aged man with active or convalescent COVID-19.

This chain joins TRBV25-1 and TRBJ1-1; 7 nucleotides agree with TRBD1. The V gene end was trimmed by 4 bases and the J gene end by 1 base; junction bases not matched to a gene: 9. This CDR3 comprises 16 residues. Per the germline V gene, CDR1 is MGHDK and CDR2 is SYGVNS. CDR3 amino acids: CASSAIPGTANTEAFF. CDR3 nucleotide sequence: TGTGCCAGCAGTGCAATCCCCGGGACAGCGAACACTGAAGCTTTCTTT.

The rearrangement links TRBV5-3 to TRBJ2-5; 8 bases agree with TRBD2. TRBV5-3 is given ORF status, its function remaining uncertain. V dropped 2 bases and J dropped 1; count of bases not matched to a gene: 7. The CDR3 contains 16 residues. The CDR3 loop reads CARSLMREEPQETQYF. The CDR3 region has the DNA TGTGCCAGAAGCTTAATGCGGGAGGAACCCCAAGAGACCCAGTACTTC.

This chain uses TRBV7-8 with TRBJ1-2, with 9 bases fitting TRBD1. The length of the CDR3 is 13 residues. V was pared by 3 bases and J by 6 bases, with 2 bases of the junction left unmatched. Looked up from germline, CDR1 is SGHVS and CDR2 is FQNEAQ. In DNA form, the CDR3 reads TGTGCCAGCAGCTTCCGGGACAGGGATGGCTACACCTTC. This gives the protein CASSFRDRDGYTF.

The chain carries TRBV27 and TRBJ2-7, with 8 bases identical to TRBD2. This CDR3 is built from 15 residues. The ends lost 5 bases at V and 3 bases at J; junction bases unmatched: 9. In germline, CDR1 is MNHEY, CDR2 SMNVEV (reference sequence). The CDR3 sequence is CASSPRGSGIYEQYF. As DNA, the CDR3 is TGTGCCAGCAGTCCTCGGGGTAGCGGGATCTACGAGCAGTACTTC.

Here the CDR3 reads CASSPRETQYF. The CDR3 bases are TGTGCCAGCAGCCCACGGGAGACCCAGTACTTC. The chain recombines TRBV12-3 or TRBV12-4 with TRBJ2-5, with D uncertain. V was cut by 6 bases and J by 5 bases, with 7 bases left in between. This CDR3 region has 11 residues.

This clone was counted only a few times. The CDR3 reads CASSELYEQYF. CDR3 sequence (DNA): TGTGCCAGCAGTGAACTGTACGAGCAGTACTTC. This rearrangement joins TRBV2 to TRBJ2-7; D unresolved. V was pared by 2 bases and J by 4 bases, with 3 bases between. Germline loops: CDR1 SNHLY, CDR2 FYNNEI. The CDR3 spans 11 residues.

This clone is a singleton in its sample. This chain connects TRBV29-1 to TRBJ2-1; D uncertain. CDR1 and CDR2 (germline): SQVTM, ANQGSEA. This CDR3 is 10 amino acids long. With 5 bases removed from V and 5 bases from J, the gap between germline ends came to 4 bases. The DNA for the CDR3 is TGCAGCGTTCTCCACAATGAGCAGTTCTTC. Encoded protein: CSVLHNEQFF.

This clone was seen once. J is TRBJ2-3 and V is TRBV18; D perhaps matches TRBD2 (5 bases). Germline CDR1 is KGHSH and CDR2 is LQKENI. The CDR3 is 16 residues long. Trimming shortened V by 3 bases and J by 2 bases, and 15 bases separated the two germline ends. The CDR3 DNA follows: TGTGCCAGCTCACCCGCGGGCCGGAGGATCACAGATACGCAGTATTTT. Amino acids: CASSPAGRRITDTQYF.

The chain joins TRBV28 to TRBJ1-6; 7 bases line up with TRBD1. CDR1 is MDHEN and CDR2 is SYDVKM in the germline V gene. The CDR3 spans 16 residues. V trimming: 8 bases; J trimming: 8 bases; junction bases outside the gene matches: 15. CDR3 DNA: TGTGCCAGCGGTTCGGTGGGTGAGGGGGCGGATTCACCCCTCCACTTT. Its protein product is CASGSVGEGADSPLHF. Full variable domain (remainder filled in from reference TRBV28 and TRBJ1-6): DVKVTQSSRYLVKRTGEKVFLECVQDMDHENMFWYRQDPGLGLRLIYFSYDVKMKEKGDIPEGYSVSREKKERFSLILESASTNQTSMYLCASGSVGEGADSPLHFGNGTRLTVT.

The V gene is TRBV19, the J gene TRBJ2-3, with TRBD2 as a possible D gene (6 bases). This CDR3 is 13 amino acids long. CDR1 and CDR2 (germline): LNHDA, SQIVND (reference sequence). V was clipped by 6 bases and J by 2 bases, with 9 bases between them. The CDR3 protein is CASRGGLTDTQYF. The CDR3 coding sequence is TGTGCCAGTAGAGGAGGGCTCACAGATACGCAGTATTTT.

The CDR3 is CASSPKDDRLRGSYEQYF. CDR3 bases: TGTGCCAGCAGTCCAAAGGACGACAGGTTGAGGGGGTCCTACGAGCAGTACTTC. This chain uses TRBV28 with TRBJ2-7; TRBD1 might be the D (6 bases). The CDR3 length is 18 residues. Germline CDR1 MDHEN, CDR2 SYDVKM. V gave up 5 bases and J gave up 1 base, with 24 bases separating them.

This clone showed up just a few times. This rearrangement joins TRBV6-6 to TRBJ1-1; possibly TRBD1 for D (6 bases). From germline, CDR1 is MNHNY and CDR2 SVGAGI (reference sequence). CDR3 size: 13 residues. The V and J ends lost 5 bases and 6 bases respectively, with 13 bases between them. The CDR3 DNA reads TGTGCCAGCAGTGGGACAACCGGCGCTGAAGCTTTCTTT. Its protein is CASSGTTGAEAFF.

The chain has TRBV5-6 and TRBJ1-1; 10 nucleotides match TRBD1. The V gene end was trimmed by 4 bases and the J gene end by 3 bases; junction bases not matched to a gene: 3. Germline-derived CDR1 and CDR2 are SGHDT and YYEEEE. The CDR3 runs to 14 residues. CDR3 region: CASSATGGHTEAFF. In DNA, the CDR3 is TGTGCCAGCAGCGCGACAGGGGGCCACACTGAAGCTTTCTTT.

This sequence joins TRBV28 and TRBJ1-4; 10 nucleotides match TRBD1. The V and J ends lost 8 bases and 0 bases, in that order; junction bases with no gene match: 9. The CDR3 length is 17 residues. Germline V gene data show CDR1 as MDHEN and CDR2 as SYDVKM. As DNA, the CDR3 is TGTGCCAGCGCCGGGACAGGGGCGGGAGCAACTAATGAAAAACTGTTTTTT. This codes for CASAGTGAGATNEKLFF.

This rearrangement joins TRBV28 to TRBJ1-2, with D possibly being TRBD1 (6 bases). The CDR3 has 15 amino acids. The V gene lost 4 bases and the J gene lost 6 bases, with 18 bases spanning the gap. Germline lookup yields CDR1 MDHEN and CDR2 SYDVKM. The CDR3, as DNA: TGTGCCAGCAGTTCTCGGGGGGGCGACTTAGATGGCTACACCTTC. This codes for CASSSRGGDLDGYTF.

The chain combines TRBV5-6 with TRBJ1-6; D is ambiguous. CDR3 size: 16 residues. Germline CDR1 is SGHDT and CDR2 is YYEEEE. Trimming cost V 3 bases and J 6 bases, with 16 bases left between them. CDR3 sequence reads: CASSWAGVAGNSPLHF. Written as DNA, the CDR3 is TGTGCCAGCAGCTGGGCAGGAGTTGCGGGTAATTCACCCCTCCACTTT.

The chain carries TRBV29-1 and TRBJ2-1, with D uncertain. The length of the CDR3 is 13 residues. Per germline, CDR1 SQVTM and CDR2 ANQGSEA. Trimming cost V 5 bases and J 0 bases, with 8 bases left between them. Here the CDR3 reads CSVRSSSYNEQFF. CDR3 nucleotide sequence: TGCAGCGTTAGATCGAGCTCCTACAATGAGCAGTTCTTC.

Regarding this clone: A junction boundary mismatches the germline segment, possibly from a read error. The J gene is TRBJ1-5, the V gene TRBV7-8, with 12 bases matching TRBD1. The CDR3 sequence is 16 residues long. CDR1 is SGHVS and CDR2 is FQNEAQ in the germline V gene. Here the CDR3 reads CANSSSGQGAQQPQHF. The CDR3 nucleotides are TGTGCCAACAGCTCCTCGGGACAGGGGGCACAGCAGCCCCAGCATTTT.

The rearrangement links TRBV7-3 to TRBJ1-4; the match to TRBD1 covers 7 bases. The J segment lost 8 bases and the V segment lost 5 bases, leaving 11 bases of the junction unmatched. CDR1 is SGHTA, CDR2 FQGTGA, per germline. There are 15 residues in the CDR3. CDR3 nucleotide sequence: TGTGCCAGCAGCCTCCTTGGAGGGGGCGGAGAAAAACTGTTTTTT. Encoded protein: CASSLLGGGGEKLFF. The whole variable domain, remainder taken from reference TRBV7-3 and TRBJ1-4, is GAGVSQTPSNKVTEKGKYVELRCDPISGHTALYWYRQSLGQGPEFLIYFQGTGAADDSGLPNDRFFAVRPEGSVSTLKIQRTERGDSAVYLCASSLLGGGGEKLFFGSGTQLSVL.

This rearrangement joins TRBV7-2 to TRBJ1-4, with TRBD1 matching 11 bases. Germline loops: CDR1 SGHTA, CDR2 FQGNSA. The CDR3 contains 14 residues. V lost 5 bases and J lost 5; bases outside the gene matches: 1. CDR3 DNA sequence: TGTGCCAGCAGCCGGGACAGGGGGAATGAAAAACTGTTTTTT. Translating gives CASSRDRGNEKLFF.